The 32 T cell receptor beta chains below were found in one sample sequenced in a study of T cells in Graves' hyperthyroidism and ophthalmopathy. RNA transcripts gave rise to amplified TCR beta CDR3 regions. The TCR CDR3 first-round RT-PCR relied on the HTBI primer set. Each CDR3 protein gets one entry after TCRdb re-called the multiplex PCR reads with MiXCR. Here the sample spans roughly 500,000 distinct CDR3 sequences, roughly 46% being singletons. Sequencing input: peripheral blood or thyroid tissue (not recorded which). The receptor source for this set is an adult woman with Graves' disease, either hyperthyroidism or ophthalmopathy (not recorded which).

This clonotype has ten or more counts. The CDR3: CASSIDTNTEAFF. The CDR3 region has the DNA TGTGCCAGCAGCATCGACACTAACACTGAAGCTTTCTTT. The gene calls are TRBV7-3 and TRBJ1-1; D call uncertain. Germline V gives CDR1 SGHTA, CDR2 FQGTGA. The CDR3 totals 13 residues. The germline V and J ends were trimmed by 5 bases and 2 bases, with 9 bases remaining between them.

This clonotype was observed a single time. This chain joins TRBV20-1 and TRBJ2-5; no reliable D call. Germline V CDR1 and CDR2: DFQATT, SNEGSKA (reference sequence). V lost 5 bases and J lost 6, with 19 bases in between. The CDR3 consists of 14 residues. The DNA of the CDR3 is TGCAGTGCTCACCTTCCGACCCTGATACAGACCCAGTACTTC. It translates to CSAHLPTLIQTQYF.

V is TRBV5-6 and J is TRBJ2-7; D possibly matches TRBD1 or TRBD2 (5 bases each). Trimming pared 2 bases from V and 1 base from J, leaving 10 bases between. This CDR3 is 14 amino acids long. CDR1 is SGHDT, CDR2 YYEEEE, per germline. Written as DNA, the CDR3 is TGTGCCAGCAGCTTCGAGGGGCTTTCCTACGAGCAGTACTTC. Translation gives CASSFEGLSYEQYF. Complete variable domain (other parts from reference TRBV5-6 and TRBJ2-7): DAGVTQSPTHLIKTRGQQVTLRCSPKSGHDTVSWYQQALGQGPQFIFQYYEEEERQRGNFPDRFSGHQFPNYSSELNVNALLLGDSALYLCASSFEGLSYEQYFGPGTRLTVT.

This clonotype was found many times. The chain couples TRBV4-1 to TRBJ2-7; no clear D. Germline-derived CDR1 and CDR2 are MGHRA and YSYEKL. This CDR3 contains 16 residues. Trimming left V 0 bases short and J 5 bases short, with 17 bases between. The CDR3 sequence: CASSQEGFRASDEQYF. As DNA, the CDR3 is TGCGCCAGCAGCCAAGAAGGCTTTAGGGCGAGCGACGAGCAGTACTTC.

The V gene is TRBV18, the J gene TRBJ2-7, with TRBD2 matching over 9 bases. The CDR3 runs 14 residues. J gave up 7 bases and V 2 bases, and 6 bases lay outside the gene matches. CDR1 and CDR2 (germline): KGHSH, LQKENI. CDR3 sequence (DNA): TGTGCCAGCTCACCAGAAGCGGGAGGAGGTGAGCAGTACTTC. This gives the protein CASSPEAGGGEQYF.

This clonotype has ten or more counts. The rearrangement links TRBV2 to TRBJ2-2; no clear D gene. Germline loops: CDR1 SNHLY, CDR2 FYNNEI. This CDR3 is 14 amino acids long. V lost 6 bases and J lost 4, with 12 bases in between. CDR3 in DNA: TGTGCCAGCAGCCTTCAGACCTTCACCGGGGAGCTGTTTTTT. It specifies CASSLQTFTGELFF.

This clonotype occurred many times. This chain links TRBV6-1 with TRBJ1-5; D unclear. This CDR3 is built from 11 residues. V shed 3 bases and J shed 9 bases, with 6 bases lying between them. CDR1 is MNHNS, CDR2 SASEGT, per germline. CDR3 residues: CASSEVRPQHF. Here the CDR3 DNA reads TGTGCCAGCAGTGAGGTCCGGCCCCAGCATTTT.

The rearrangement links TRBV28 to TRBJ2-2; 8 nucleotides match TRBD2. The V segment lost 6 bases and the J segment 4 bases; nucleotides outside the gene matches: 4. CDR1 is MDHEN and CDR2 is SYDVKM in the germline V gene. CDR3 length equals 14 residues. The CDR3 DNA follows: TGTGCCAGCAGCGGCGGGGGGTCCACCGGGGAGCTGTTTTTT. Its translation is CASSGGGSTGELFF.

This clonotype has more than one count but fewer than ten. The V and J genes are TRBV7-2 and TRBJ1-5; 10 nucleotides align to TRBD1. CDR1 is SGHTA, CDR2 FQGNSA, per germline. The CDR3 spans 15 residues. V trimming: 5 bases; J trimming: 6 bases; junction bases outside the gene matches: 7. The CDR3 DNA is TGTGCCAGCAGCGTTAGGACAGGGGGGATTCAGCCCCAGCATTTT. This translates into CASSVRTGGIQPQHF.

This clonotype came up many times. The rearrangement joins TRBV7-2 to TRBJ2-7; D uncertain. Trimming removed 1 base from V and 3 bases from J, with 13 bases in between. CDR1 and CDR2 from the germline V gene are SGHTA and FQGNSA. The CDR3 loop spans 15 amino acids. The CDR3 sequence: CASSLGRQVFYEQYF. The CDR3 nucleotides are TGTGCCAGCAGCTTAGGGCGGCAGGTGTTCTACGAGCAGTACTTC. The variable domain in full, completed from reference TRBV7-2 and TRBJ2-7, reads GAGVSQSPSNKVTEKGKDVELRCDPISGHTALYWYRQSLGQGLEFLIYFQGNSAPDKSGLPSDRFSAERTGGSVSTLTIQRTQQEDSAVYLCASSLGRQVFYEQYFGPGTRLTVT.

This clonotype was seen many times. This chain links TRBV7-2 with TRBJ1-1; a weak D match, TRBD1 (5 bases). This CDR3 has 16 residues. Looked up from germline, CDR1 is SGHTA and CDR2 is FQGNSA. The ends were cut back, 1 base at V and 3 bases at J, with 15 bases in the middle. The CDR3 DNA follows: TGTGCCAGCAGCTTAGGAGGGGCCCTAAGCTACACTGAAGCTTTCTTT. Amino acids: CASSLGGALSYTEAFF.

The genes are TRBV10-2 and TRBJ1-1; TRBD1 might be the D (6 bases). The germline gives CDR1 WSHSY, CDR2 SAAADI. V was shortened by 3 bases and J by 5 bases, with 13 bases between the two germline ends. The CDR3 has 14 amino acids. The CDR3 DNA sequence: TGCGCCAGCAGTGAAGCAGGGGTAATAACTGAAGCTTTCTTT. Its translation: CASSEAGVITEAFF.

This clonotype was recorded at least ten times. The CDR3 sequence is CASSLDQRLVGETQYF. CDR3 sequence (DNA): TGTGCCAGCAGCTTAGATCAGAGACTAGTAGGAGAGACCCAGTACTTC. The J gene is TRBJ2-5, the V gene TRBV7-8; a possible D gene is TRBD2 (6 bases). Between the trimmed V and J ends, which lost 1 base and 4 bases, there was a span of 16 bases. Germline CDR1 reads SGHVS; CDR2 reads FQNEAQ. The CDR3 runs to 16 residues. Filled out from reference TRBV7-8 and TRBJ2-5, the complete variable domain reads GAGVSQSPRYKVAKRGQDVALRCDPISGHVSLFWYQQALGQGPEFLTYFQNEAQLDKSGLPSDRFFAERPEGSVSTLKIQRTQQEDSAVYLCASSLDQRLVGETQYFGPGTRLLVL.

The J gene is TRBJ1-2, the V gene TRBV12-3 or TRBV12-4, with D maybe TRBD1 (6 bases). V gave up 5 bases and J gave up 8 bases, with 9 bases separating them. CDR3 length: 11 amino acids. The chain's CDR3 is CASSTGKGYTF. The CDR3 DNA is TGTGCCAGCAGTACAGGGAAAGGCTACACCTTC.

This clonotype was seen repeatedly, ten times or more. V gene TRBV7-9 combines with J gene TRBJ1-3; D possibly corresponds to TRBD1 (6 bases). CDR3 length: 19 residues. Trimming took off 6 bases at V and 2 bases at J, with 26 bases between the two ends. The germline CDR1 and CDR2 sequences are SEHNR and FQNEAQ (reference sequence). The CDR3 loop reads CASRTSGTPGTNAGNTIYF. The CDR3 nucleotides are TGTGCCAGCAGAACATCCGGGACACCCGGAACCAACGCTGGAAACACCATATATTTT.

Of note for this clonotype: A much more abundant neighbour one base away suggests this may be a read error. The rearrangement joins TRBV5-1 to TRBJ2-7; D is perhaps TRBD1 (5 bases). Germline CDR1 is SGHRS and CDR2 is YFSETQ. The CDR3 covers 14 residues. The CDR3 loop is CASSLDRLTYEQHF. Here the CDR3 DNA reads TGCGCCAGCAGCTTGGACAGGCTCACCTACGAGCAGCACTTC.

The gene calls are TRBV2 and TRBJ2-5; possible D gene TRBD1, 6 bases. The CDR3 runs to 14 residues. V lost 2 bases to trimming and J lost 4 bases, with 11 bases between them. Germline V lookup: CDR1 SNHLY, CDR2 FYNNEI. CDR3 in DNA: TGTGCCAGCAGTGAAAAGCAGGGGAGAGAGACCCAGTACTTC. Amino acid sequence: CASSEKQGRETQYF.

The J gene is TRBJ1-4, the V gene TRBV7-8; no clear D. From germline, CDR1 is SGHVS and CDR2 FQNEAQ. Trimming stripped 2 bases from V and 8 bases from J, with 12 bases between. The CDR3 runs 14 residues. The CDR3 here is CASSLFRSGEKLFF. The CDR3 coding sequence is TGTGCCAGCAGCTTATTTAGGTCGGGGGAAAAACTGTTTTTT.

The chain is built from TRBV15 and TRBJ1-4, with D maybe TRBD1 (6 bases). CDR1 and CDR2 from the germline V gene are LNHNV and YYDKDF (reference sequence). Trimming pared 5 bases from V and 8 bases from J, leaving 15 bases between. The CDR3 contains 14 residues. The CDR3 DNA sequence: TGTGCCACCAGCCCAGCTCCGGGGGGCGAAAAACTGTTTTTT. It translates to CATSPAPGGEKLFF.

There are many counts of this clonotype. CDR3 bases: TGTGCCAGTAAATGGGACAGCTTCTCCGGCTACACCTTC. Protein product: CASKWDSFSGYTF. The chain links TRBV19 to TRBJ1-2, with TRBD1 identical over 7 bases. V shed 7 bases and J 8 bases; nucleotides not matched to a gene: 10. Germline CDR1 and CDR2: LNHDA and SQIVND (reference sequence). This CDR3 region has 13 residues.

Comment on this clonotype: This CDR3 is missing its conserved last phenylalanine or tryptophan, likely due to a read error. The V and J genes are TRBV6-5 and TRBJ2-7, with D unresolved. The CDR3 covers 13 residues. Germline V gene sequence: CDR1 MNHEY, CDR2 SVGAGI. Trimming stripped 4 bases from V and 5 bases from J, with 12 bases between. CDR3 nucleotides: TGTGCCAGCAGTTGGCCGGGCATCAACGAGCAGTACTCC. Its translation: CASSWPGINEQYS.

This clonotype occurred many times. The V and J genes are TRBV7-2 and TRBJ2-2; D may match TRBD1 or TRBD2 (5 bases each). Germline V gene lookup returns CDR1 SGHTA and CDR2 FQGNSA. Trimming shortened V by 3 bases and J by 4 bases, and 12 bases separated the two germline ends. This CDR3 has 15 residues. Written as DNA, the CDR3 is TGTGCCAGCAGCTTTCCTCCTGGGGGCACCGGGGAGCTGTTTTTT. Amino acid sequence: CASSFPPGGTGELFF.

This clonotype has at least ten counts. The J gene is TRBJ2-5, the V gene TRBV20-1, with TRBD2 identical over 9 bases. The CDR3 consists of 16 residues. The V gene's germline CDR1 is DFQATT and CDR2 SNEGSKA (reference sequence). The junction had 11 bases not matched to a gene; V was cut back by 1 base and J by 5 bases. The CDR3 spells CSARGREGLDWETQYF. The DNA of the CDR3 is TGCAGTGCTAGAGGGCGGGAGGGCCTCGATTGGGAGACCCAGTACTTC.

This rearrangement joins TRBV5-1 to TRBJ2-5, with TRBD2 matching over 7 bases. The junction had 8 bases not matched to a gene; V was cut back by 4 bases and J by 2 bases. This CDR3 is built from 15 residues. CDR1 is SGHRS and CDR2 is YFSETQ in the germline V gene. The CDR3 reads CASSDASGSQETQYF. The CDR3 DNA reads as TGCGCCAGCAGCGACGCTAGCGGAAGTCAAGAGACCCAGTACTTC.

This chain uses TRBV6-1 with TRBJ2-7; TRBD2 matches 10 bases. Germline CDR1 is MNHNS and CDR2 is SASEGT. With V trimmed by 5 bases and J by 0 bases, 7 bases remained unmatched. CDR3 length: 16 residues. The CDR3: CASSSTSGTASYEQYF. In nucleotides, the CDR3 is TGTGCCAGCAGTTCCACTAGCGGGACCGCCTCCTACGAGCAGTACTTC.

The rearrangement joins TRBV29-1 to TRBJ1-1, with D uncertain. The V end lost 8 bases, the J end lost 1 base, and 17 bases lay between the germline ends. Germline V gene data show CDR1 as SQVTM and CDR2 as ANQGSEA. The CDR3 extends over 14 amino acids. CDR3 sequence: CSRARRGRNTEAFF. CDR3 in DNA: TGCAGCAGGGCGCGACGGGGTAGGAACACTGAAGCTTTCTTT. Full variable domain (missing parts from reference TRBV29-1 and TRBJ1-1): SAVISQKPSRDICQRGTSLTIQCQVDSQVTMMFWYRQQPGQSLTLIATANQGSEATYESGFVIDKFPISRPNLTFSTLTVSNMSPEDSSIYLCSRARRGRNTEAFFGQGTRLTVV.

This clonotype was seen repeatedly, ten times or more. This chain connects TRBV5-5 to TRBJ1-3; D ambiguous. The CDR3 contains 15 residues. Trimming left V 2 bases short and J 0 bases short, with 9 bases between. From germline, CDR1 is SGHKS and CDR2 YYEKEE (reference sequence). In nucleotides, the CDR3 is TGTGCCAGCAGCTTAGTGGGGAGCTCTGGAAACACCATATATTTT. Amino acids: CASSLVGSSGNTIYF.

Turning to this clonotype: In this CDR3 the conserved last residue, phenylalanine or tryptophan, is missing, so a read error is likely. The DNA is left out, because the CDR3 cannot be placed on it with certainty; the CDR3 is given as TCRdb lists it. The V and J genes are TRBV5-1 and TRBJ1-4; whether TRBD1, the table's D call, matches the DNA was not checked. The CDR3 length is 10 residues, termini included. The V gene's germline CDR1 is SGHRS and CDR2 YFSETQ. The chain's CDR3 is CASSLGQEFY.

The chain joins TRBV2 to TRBJ2-3; TRBD2 matches 8 bases. The CDR3 contains 15 residues. With 6 bases clipped from V and 6 bases from J, the junction kept 11 bases outside the gene matches. Germline V gene data show CDR1 as SNHLY and CDR2 as FYNNEI. The CDR3 here is CASRTGGGRTDTQYF. The DNA of the CDR3 is TGTGCCAGCAGGACGGGGGGGGGCCGGACGGATACGCAGTATTTT.

This clonotype showed up many times. The chain combines TRBV10-2 with TRBJ2-2, with 11 bases identical to TRBD1. CDR1 is WSHSY and CDR2 is SAAADI in the germline V gene. The CDR3 extends over 16 amino acids. The V gene end was trimmed by 6 bases and the J gene end by 6 bases; junction bases not matched to a gene: 9. This CDR3 is CASRRTGGFLAGELFF. The CDR3 region has the DNA TGCGCCAGCAGGCGGACAGGGGGCTTCTTGGCCGGGGAGCTGTTTTTT.

With regard to this clonotype: The CDR3 ends on some other residue instead of the conserved phenylalanine or tryptophan, so this is likely a read error. The DNA is omitted, as the CDR3 cannot be located on it reliably, and the CDR3 follows TCRdb's listing. The rearrangement links TRBV10-3 to TRBJ1-4. Germline V gene data show CDR1 as ENHRY and CDR2 as SYGVKD. The CDR3 sequence runs 10 residues, both termini included. CDR3 loop: CAINWGGQDS.

As DNA, the CDR3 is TGTGCCAGCAGCTCATCAAGCCAGGGTAACTATGGCTACACCTTC. Its protein product is CASSSSSQGNYGYTF. The chain links TRBV7-4 to TRBJ1-2; TRBD1 is a possible D gene (5 bases). The CDR3 has 15 residues. From germline, CDR1 is SGHVT and CDR2 SQSDAQ. Trimming stripped 4 bases from V and 1 base from J, with 13 bases between.